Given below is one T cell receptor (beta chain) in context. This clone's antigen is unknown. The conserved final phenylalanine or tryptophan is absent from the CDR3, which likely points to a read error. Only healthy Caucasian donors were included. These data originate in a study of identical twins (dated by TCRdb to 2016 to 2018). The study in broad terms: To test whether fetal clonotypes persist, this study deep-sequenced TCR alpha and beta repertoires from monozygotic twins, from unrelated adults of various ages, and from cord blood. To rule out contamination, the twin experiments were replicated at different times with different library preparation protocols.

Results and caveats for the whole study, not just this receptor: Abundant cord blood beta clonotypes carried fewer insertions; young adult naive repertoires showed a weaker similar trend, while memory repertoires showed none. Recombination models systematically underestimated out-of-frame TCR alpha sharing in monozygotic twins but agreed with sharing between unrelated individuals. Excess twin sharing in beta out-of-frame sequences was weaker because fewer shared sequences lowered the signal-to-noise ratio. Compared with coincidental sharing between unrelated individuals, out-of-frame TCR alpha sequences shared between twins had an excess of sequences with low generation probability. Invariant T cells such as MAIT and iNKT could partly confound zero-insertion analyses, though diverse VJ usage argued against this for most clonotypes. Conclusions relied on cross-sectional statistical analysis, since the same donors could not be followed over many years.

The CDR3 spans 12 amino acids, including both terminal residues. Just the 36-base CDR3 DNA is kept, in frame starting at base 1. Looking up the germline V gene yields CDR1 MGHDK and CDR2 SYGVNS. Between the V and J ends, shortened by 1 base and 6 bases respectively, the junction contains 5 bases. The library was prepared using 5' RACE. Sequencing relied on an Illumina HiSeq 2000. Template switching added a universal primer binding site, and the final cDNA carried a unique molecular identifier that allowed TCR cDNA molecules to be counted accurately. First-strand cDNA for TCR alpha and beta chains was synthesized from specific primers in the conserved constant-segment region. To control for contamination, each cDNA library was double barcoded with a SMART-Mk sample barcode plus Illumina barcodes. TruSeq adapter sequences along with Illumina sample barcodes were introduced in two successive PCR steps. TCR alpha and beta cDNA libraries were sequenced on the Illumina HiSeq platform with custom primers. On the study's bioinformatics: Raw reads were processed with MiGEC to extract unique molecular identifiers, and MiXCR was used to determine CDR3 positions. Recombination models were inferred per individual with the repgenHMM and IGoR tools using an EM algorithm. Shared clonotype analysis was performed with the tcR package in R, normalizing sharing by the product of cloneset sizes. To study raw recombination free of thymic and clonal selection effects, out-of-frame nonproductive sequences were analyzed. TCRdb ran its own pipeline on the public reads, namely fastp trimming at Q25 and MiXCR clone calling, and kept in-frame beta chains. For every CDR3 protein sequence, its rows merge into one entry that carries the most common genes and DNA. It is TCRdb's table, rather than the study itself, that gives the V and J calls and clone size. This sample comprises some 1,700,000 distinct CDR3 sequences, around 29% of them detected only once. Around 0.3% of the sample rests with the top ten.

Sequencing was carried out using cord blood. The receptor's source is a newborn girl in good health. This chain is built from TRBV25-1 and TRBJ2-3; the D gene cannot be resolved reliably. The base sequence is TGTGCCAGCAGTGAATGGACGGATACGCAGTATTTA. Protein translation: CASSEWTDTQYL.